The rows below give T cell receptor beta chains drawn from one sample of a study of regulatory T cells in long-lasting Graves disease. TCRdb analysed the multiplex PCR reads with MiXCR anew, one entry per CDR3 protein. The sample records over 450,000 distinct CDR3 sequences, around 12% being singletons. Separately, the same data were catalogued under a study of T cells in Graves' hyperthyroidism and ophthalmopathy.

Material: peripheral blood mononuclear cells (PBMCs), obtained at new diagnosis, from a patient treated with antithyroid drugs. These receptors were obtained from a woman in her twenties or thirties with Graves disease. Each CDR3 is given with its conserved first and last residue.

TRBV10-2,CASSESTPTSGTETQYF
TRBV20-1,CSATETLSSGSYYEQYF
TRBV10-3,CAISEGVRGQDYGYTF
TRBV10-3,CAISPLGLPQETQYF
TRBV6-2/TRBV6-3,CASSYDGRQRAFF
TRBV30,CAWSGAISYYEQYF
TRBV19,CASSWGQGRETQYF
TRBV7-2,CASSPHAGRTGELFF
TRBV9,CASSIAGGDNEQFF
TRBV14,CASTPKIVGLAGDTQYF
TRBV4-2,CASSQGDSFNYGYTF
TRBV20-1,CSAGLQAFF
TRBV3-1,CASSQERGSYGYTF
TRBV28,CASSPQGTAVYEQYF
TRBV20-1,CSARQTGHTGELFF
TRBV7-8,CASSLGREFLGYTF
TRBV6-2/TRBV6-3,CASSYPRVLAGGPNTYEQFF
TRBV5-1,CASSHILAGGDTQYF
TRBV6-1,CATIPGLASDTQYF
TRBV2,CASRVRGVNTEAFF
TRBV5-4,CASSLGTGWSDTQYF
TRBV20-1,CSALDRGQTDTQYF
TRBV4-1,CASSQDRVAGNYEQYF
TRBV2,CASKRDRATPWDTEAFF
TRBV12-3/TRBV12-4,CASSFGGPQSTQYF
TRBV18,CASSPREAGTYEQYF
TRBV11-3,CASSPRRPGQGNNEQFF
TRBV6-1,CASSTSGRARVNEQFF
TRBV2,CASSANTGDTEAFF
TRBV28,CASSLTGVFTYEQYF
TRBV2,CASMYSVNTEAFF
TRBV20-1,CSASGRNYQETQYF
TRBV7-9,CASSFGGWGEQYF
TRBV10-1,CASSVTRGANEKLFF
TRBV6-2/TRBV6-3,CASSYRGRGVGVNSPLHF
TRBV7-9,CASRHVVGAPNTEAFF
TRBV24-1,CATSDIVPGELFF
TRBV7-2,CASSSNGGPEQFF
TRBV6-1,CASSFRGNSPLHF
TRBV20-1,CSARAPGWVNEQFF
TRBV3-1,CASSQASGTGNTIYF